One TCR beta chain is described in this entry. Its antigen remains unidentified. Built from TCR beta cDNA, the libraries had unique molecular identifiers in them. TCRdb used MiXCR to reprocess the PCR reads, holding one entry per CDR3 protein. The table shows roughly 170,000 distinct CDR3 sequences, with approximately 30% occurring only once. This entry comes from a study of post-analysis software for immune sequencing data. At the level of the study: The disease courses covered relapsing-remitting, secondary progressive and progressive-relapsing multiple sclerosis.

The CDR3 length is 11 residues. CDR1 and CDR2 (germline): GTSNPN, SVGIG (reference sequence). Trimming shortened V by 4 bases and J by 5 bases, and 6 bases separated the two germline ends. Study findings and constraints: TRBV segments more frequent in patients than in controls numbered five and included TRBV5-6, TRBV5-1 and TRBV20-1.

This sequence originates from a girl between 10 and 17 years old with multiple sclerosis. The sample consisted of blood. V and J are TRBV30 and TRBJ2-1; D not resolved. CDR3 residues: CAWNTNNEQFF. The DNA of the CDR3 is TGTGCCTGGAATACTAACAATGAGCAGTTCTTC.